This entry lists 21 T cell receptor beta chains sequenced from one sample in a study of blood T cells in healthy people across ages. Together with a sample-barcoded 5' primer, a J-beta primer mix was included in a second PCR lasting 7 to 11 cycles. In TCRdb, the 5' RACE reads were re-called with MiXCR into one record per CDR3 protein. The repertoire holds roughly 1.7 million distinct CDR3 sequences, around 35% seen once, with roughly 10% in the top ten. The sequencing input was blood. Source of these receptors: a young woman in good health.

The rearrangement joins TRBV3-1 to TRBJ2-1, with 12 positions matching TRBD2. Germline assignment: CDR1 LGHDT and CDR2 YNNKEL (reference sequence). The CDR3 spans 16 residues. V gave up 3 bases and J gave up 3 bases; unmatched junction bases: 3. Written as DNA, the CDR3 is TGTGCCAGCAGCCATTGGACTAGCGGGATCTACAATGAGCAGTTCTTC. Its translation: CASSHWTSGIYNEQFF.

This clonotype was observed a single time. Written as DNA, the CDR3 is TGTGCCAGCAGCCAAGATGCTCAGGCTTTTTCGGCTTTCTTT. The encoded protein is CASSQDAQAFSAFF. The chain carries TRBV4-2 and TRBJ1-1; D gene unclear. Germline loops: CDR1 LGHNA, CDR2 YNFKEQ. Trimming removed 0 bases at V and 11 bases at J, with 16 bases between. This CDR3 contains 14 residues.

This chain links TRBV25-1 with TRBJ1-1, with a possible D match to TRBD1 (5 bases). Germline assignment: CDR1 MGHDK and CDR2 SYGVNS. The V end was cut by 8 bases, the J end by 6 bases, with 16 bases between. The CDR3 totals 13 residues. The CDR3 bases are TGTGCCAGCCGACCCGGGAGGGGTGCTGAAGCTTTCTTT. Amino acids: CASRPGRGAEAFF.

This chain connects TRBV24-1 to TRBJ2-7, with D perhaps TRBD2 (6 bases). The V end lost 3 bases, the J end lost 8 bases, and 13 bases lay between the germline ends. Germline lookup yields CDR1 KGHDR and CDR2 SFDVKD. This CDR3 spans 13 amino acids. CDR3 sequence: CATSDLSGEKQYF. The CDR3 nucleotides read TGTGCCACCAGTGATCTCTCGGGAGAAAAGCAGTACTTC.

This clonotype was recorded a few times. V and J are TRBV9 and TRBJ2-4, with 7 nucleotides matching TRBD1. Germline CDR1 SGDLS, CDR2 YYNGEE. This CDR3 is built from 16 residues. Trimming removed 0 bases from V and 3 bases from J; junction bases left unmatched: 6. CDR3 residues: CASSVGLRDSKNIQYF. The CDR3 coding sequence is TGTGCCAGCAGCGTAGGGTTGAGGGACAGCAAAAACATTCAGTACTTC.

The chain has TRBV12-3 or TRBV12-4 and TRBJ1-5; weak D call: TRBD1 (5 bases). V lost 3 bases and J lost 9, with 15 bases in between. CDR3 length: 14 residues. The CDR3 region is CASSLGQGRRPQHF. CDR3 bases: TGTGCCAGCAGTTTGGGGCAGGGAAGGCGGCCCCAGCATTTT.

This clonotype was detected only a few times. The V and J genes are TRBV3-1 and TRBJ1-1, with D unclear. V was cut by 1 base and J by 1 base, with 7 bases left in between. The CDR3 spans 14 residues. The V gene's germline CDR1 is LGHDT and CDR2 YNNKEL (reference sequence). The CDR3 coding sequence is TGTGCCAGCAGCCAAGCCGGGAGGAACACTGAAGCTTTCTTT. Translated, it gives CASSQAGRNTEAFF.

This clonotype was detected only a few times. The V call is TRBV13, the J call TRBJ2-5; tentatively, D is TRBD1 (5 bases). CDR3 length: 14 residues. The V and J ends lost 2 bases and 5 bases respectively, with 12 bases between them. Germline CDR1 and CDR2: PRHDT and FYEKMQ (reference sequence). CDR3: CASSLKLGVETQYF. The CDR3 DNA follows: TGTGCCAGCAGCTTAAAGTTAGGGGTTGAGACCCAGTACTTC.

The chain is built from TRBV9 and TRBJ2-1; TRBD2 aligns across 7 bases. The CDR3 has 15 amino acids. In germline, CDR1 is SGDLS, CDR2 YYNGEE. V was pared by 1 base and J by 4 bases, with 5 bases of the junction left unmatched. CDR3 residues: CASSVSWRGYNEQFF. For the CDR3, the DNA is TGTGCCAGCAGCGTATCCTGGCGGGGGTACAATGAGCAGTTCTTC.

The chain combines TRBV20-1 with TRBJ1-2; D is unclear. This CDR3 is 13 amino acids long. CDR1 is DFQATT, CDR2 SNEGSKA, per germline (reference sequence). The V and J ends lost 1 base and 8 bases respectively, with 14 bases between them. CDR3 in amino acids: CSARVGTGGGYTF. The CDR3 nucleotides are TGCAGTGCTAGAGTTGGAACTGGAGGCGGCTACACCTTC.

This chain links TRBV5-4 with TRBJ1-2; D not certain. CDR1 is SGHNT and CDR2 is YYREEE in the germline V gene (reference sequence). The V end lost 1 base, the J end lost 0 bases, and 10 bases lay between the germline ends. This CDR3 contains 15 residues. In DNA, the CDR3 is TGTGCCAGCAGCTTGAAGGGAGAGGCTAACTATGGCTACACCTTC. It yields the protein CASSLKGEANYGYTF.

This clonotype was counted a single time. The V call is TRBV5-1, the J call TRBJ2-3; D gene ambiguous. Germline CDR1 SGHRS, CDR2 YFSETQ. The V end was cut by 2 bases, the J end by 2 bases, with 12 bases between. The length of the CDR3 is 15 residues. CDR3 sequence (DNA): TGCGCCAGCAGCTTCCGTCTGGAATCCACAGATACGCAGTATTTT. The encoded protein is CASSFRLESTDTQYF.

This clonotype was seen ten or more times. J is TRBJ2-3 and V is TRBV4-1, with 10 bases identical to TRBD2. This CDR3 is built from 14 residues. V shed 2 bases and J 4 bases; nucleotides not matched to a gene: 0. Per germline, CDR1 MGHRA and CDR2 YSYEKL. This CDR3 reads CASSQLAGADTQYF. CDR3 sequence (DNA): TGCGCCAGCAGCCAACTAGCGGGAGCAGATACGCAGTATTTT.

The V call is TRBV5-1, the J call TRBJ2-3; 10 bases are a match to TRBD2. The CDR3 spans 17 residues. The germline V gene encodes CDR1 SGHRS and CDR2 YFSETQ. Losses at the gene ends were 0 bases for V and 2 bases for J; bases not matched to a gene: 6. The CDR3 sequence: CASSLAASGSYTDTQYF. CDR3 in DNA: TGCGCCAGCAGCTTGGCCGCTAGCGGGAGTTACACAGATACGCAGTATTTT.

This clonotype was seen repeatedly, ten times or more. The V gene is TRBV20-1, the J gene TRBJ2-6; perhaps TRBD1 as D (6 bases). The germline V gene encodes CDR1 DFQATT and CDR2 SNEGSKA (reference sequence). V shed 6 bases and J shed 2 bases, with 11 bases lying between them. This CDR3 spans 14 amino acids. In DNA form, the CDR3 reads TGCAGTGCGATACAGGGTACTGGGGCCAACGTCCTGACTTTC. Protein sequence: CSAIQGTGANVLTF.

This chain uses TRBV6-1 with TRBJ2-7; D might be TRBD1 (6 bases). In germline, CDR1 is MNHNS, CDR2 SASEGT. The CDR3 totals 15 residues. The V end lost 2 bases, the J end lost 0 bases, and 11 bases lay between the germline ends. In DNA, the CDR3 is TGTGCCAGCAGTGAAATAGGGACACCCTCCTACGAGCAGTACTTC. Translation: CASSEIGTPSYEQYF.

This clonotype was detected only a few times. CDR3 loop: CASTERPGRASFGETQYF. CDR3 nucleotides: TGTGCCAGCACCGAACGGCCCGGGAGGGCCTCGTTTGGGGAGACCCAGTACTTC. This chain uses TRBV6-1 with TRBJ2-5; 8 bases agree with TRBD2. Germline V gene lookup returns CDR1 MNHNS and CDR2 SASEGT. Trimming took 7 bases from V and 5 from J; bases not matched to a gene: 21. The CDR3 length is 18 residues.

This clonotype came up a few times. The CDR3 DNA reads TGCAGCGCCATGCCGGGACAGGACTACGAGCAGTACTTC. Translating gives CSAMPGQDYEQYF. V and J are TRBV29-1 and TRBJ2-7, with 8 nucleotides matching TRBD1. CDR3 size: 13 residues. With V trimmed by 7 bases and J by 3 bases, 8 bases remained unmatched. Germline V gene lookup returns CDR1 SQVTM and CDR2 ANQGSEA.

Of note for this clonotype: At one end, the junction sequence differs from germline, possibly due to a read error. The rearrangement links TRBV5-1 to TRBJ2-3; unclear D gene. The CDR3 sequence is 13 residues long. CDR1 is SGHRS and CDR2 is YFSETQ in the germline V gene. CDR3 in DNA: TGCGCCAGCGGCTTGTACCCAGCAGATACGCAGTATTTT. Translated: CASGLYPADTQYF.

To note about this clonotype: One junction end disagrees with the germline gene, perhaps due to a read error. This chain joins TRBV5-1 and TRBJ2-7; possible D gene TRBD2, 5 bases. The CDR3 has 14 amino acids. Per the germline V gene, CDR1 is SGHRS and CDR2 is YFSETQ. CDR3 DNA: TGCGCCAGCAGCTTGGCTGGGAGTTCCTACGAGCGGTACTTC. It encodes CASSLAGSSYERYF.

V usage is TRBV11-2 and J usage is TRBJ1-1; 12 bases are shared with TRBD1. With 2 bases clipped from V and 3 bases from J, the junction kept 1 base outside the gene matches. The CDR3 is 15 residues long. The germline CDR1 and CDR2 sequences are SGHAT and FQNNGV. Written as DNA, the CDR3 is TGTGCCAGCAGCTTAAGGGACAGGGGGCACACTGAAGCTTTCTTT. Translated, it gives CASSLRDRGHTEAFF. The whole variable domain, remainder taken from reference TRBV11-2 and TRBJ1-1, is EAGVAQSPRYKIIEKRQSVAFWCNPISGHATLYWYQQILGQGPKLLIQFQNNGVVDDSQLPKDRFSAERLKGVDSTLKIQPAKLEDSAVYLCASSLRDRGHTEAFFGQGTRLTVV.